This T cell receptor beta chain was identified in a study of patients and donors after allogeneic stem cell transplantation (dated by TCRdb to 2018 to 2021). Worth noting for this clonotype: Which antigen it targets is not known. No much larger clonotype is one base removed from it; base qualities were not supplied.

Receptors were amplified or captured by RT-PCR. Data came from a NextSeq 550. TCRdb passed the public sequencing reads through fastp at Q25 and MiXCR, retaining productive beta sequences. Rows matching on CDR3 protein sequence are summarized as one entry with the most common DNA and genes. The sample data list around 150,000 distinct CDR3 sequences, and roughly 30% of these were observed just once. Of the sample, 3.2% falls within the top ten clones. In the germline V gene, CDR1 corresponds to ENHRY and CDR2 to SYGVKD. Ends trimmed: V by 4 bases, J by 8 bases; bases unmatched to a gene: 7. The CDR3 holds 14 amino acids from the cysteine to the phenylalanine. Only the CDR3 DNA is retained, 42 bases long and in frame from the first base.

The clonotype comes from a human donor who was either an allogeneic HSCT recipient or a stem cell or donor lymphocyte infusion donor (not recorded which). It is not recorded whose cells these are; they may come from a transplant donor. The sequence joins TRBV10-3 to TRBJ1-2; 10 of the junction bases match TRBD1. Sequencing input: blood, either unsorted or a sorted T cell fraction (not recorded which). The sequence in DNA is TGTGCCATCAGTGCGGGACAGGGGATTGGCGGCTACACCTTC. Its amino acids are CAISAGQGIGGYTF.